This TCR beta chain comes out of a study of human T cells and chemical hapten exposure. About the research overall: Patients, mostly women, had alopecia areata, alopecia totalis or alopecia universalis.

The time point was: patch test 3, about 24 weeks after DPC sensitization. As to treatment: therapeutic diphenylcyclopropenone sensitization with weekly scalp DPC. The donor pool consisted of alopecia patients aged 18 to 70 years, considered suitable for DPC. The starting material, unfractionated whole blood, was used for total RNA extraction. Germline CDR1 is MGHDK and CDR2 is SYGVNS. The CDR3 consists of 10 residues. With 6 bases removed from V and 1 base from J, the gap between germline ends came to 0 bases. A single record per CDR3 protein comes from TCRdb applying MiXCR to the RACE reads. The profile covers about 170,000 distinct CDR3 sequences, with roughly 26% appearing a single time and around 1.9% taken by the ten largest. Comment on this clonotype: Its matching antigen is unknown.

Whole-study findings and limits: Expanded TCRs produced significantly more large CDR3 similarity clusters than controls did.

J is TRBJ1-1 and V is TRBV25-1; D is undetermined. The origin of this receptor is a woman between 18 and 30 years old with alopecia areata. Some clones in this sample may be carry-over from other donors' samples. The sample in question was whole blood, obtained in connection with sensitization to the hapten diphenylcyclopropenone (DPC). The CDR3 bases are TGTGCCAGCAGGAACACTGAAGCTTTCTTT. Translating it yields CASRNTEAFF. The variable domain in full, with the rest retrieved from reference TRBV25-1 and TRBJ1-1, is EADIYQTPRYLVIGTGKKITLECSQTMGHDKMYWYQQDPGMELHLIHYSYGVNSTEKGDLSSESTVSRIRTEHFPLTLESARPSHTSQYLCASRNTEAFFGQGTRLTVV.